The rows below give T cell receptor beta chains drawn from one sample of a study of tumor-infiltrating T cells and Merkel cell polyomavirus. Method: immunoSEQ multiplex PCR; TCRdb's copy keeps in-frame clones and lacks some. The sample holds 24,000 or so clones; 70% to 90% are singletons and the top ten take roughly 2.6%. The sample consisted of lymph node tissue. These receptors were taken from a man between 45 and 60 years old with Merkel cell carcinoma. Each CDR3 is given with its conserved first and last residue.

v_gene	j_gene	CDR3aa
TRBV29-1	TRBJ2-1	CSAIQGVNEQFF
TRBV28	TRBJ1-2	CASSRSLLYGYTF
TRBV29-1	TRBJ2-7	CSVVGGYEQYF
TRBV27	TRBJ2-5	CASSFGAYQETQYF
TRBV28	TRBJ2-7	CASKGRVNYEQYF
TRBV5-4	TRBJ2-1	CASSLRSSSYNEQFF
TRBV5-1	TRBJ2-2	CASSPDRTLAGAGGELFF
TRBV2	TRBJ2-1	CASSSSVSYNEQFF
TRBV29-1	TRBJ1-1	CSSHLNTEAFF
TRBV7-9	TRBJ1-2	CASSLAGQGGYGYTF
TRBV9	TRBJ2-7	CASSVGGTGAYTYEQYF
TRBV9	TRBJ2-2	CASSVGLAANTGELFF
TRBV30	TRBJ1-1	CAWDRQGGTEAFF
TRBV29-1	TRBJ2-5	CSVEGTSGSRETQYF
TRBV6-1	TRBJ1-1	CASRTGANTEAFF